Detailed here is one TCR beta chain. The data stem from a study of low-dose radiotherapy and immunotherapy resistance in tumors. Study-wide context: The drug cyclophosphamide was given into a vein at 200 mg/m2 every two weeks, one day before radiation and immunotherapy.

The length of the CDR3 is 15 residues. V shed 5 bases and J 4 bases; nucleotides not matched to a gene: 9. Germline lookup yields CDR1 SGHTA and CDR2 FQGNSA. Both TCRalpha and TCRbeta chains were reverse transcribed with V-gene-specific primers. The PCR that amplified TCRs ran for approximately 20 cycles, relying on a constant-region primer and a V-primer adapter. MiXCR, run by TCRdb on the reads, gives a single entry per CDR3 protein. This repertoire shows about 100,000 distinct CDR3 sequences, less than 25% found once; its top ten account for about 4%. Time point denoted: after trial treatment. The sample's treatment: LDRT plus nivolumab, ipilimumab, low-dose cyclophosphamide and aspirin (RACIN trial). Donors were treated with nivolumab, ipilimumab, aspirin, and low-dose cyclophosphamide and radiotherapy. As a condition of eligibility, patients had advanced solid tumors lacking tumor-infiltrating lymphocytes.

The rearrangement uses TRBV7-2 and TRBJ1-1, with 8 bases aligning to TRBD1. This clonotype was sampled from a male donor with prostate cancer. The specimen comprised PBMCs, sampled after low-dose radiotherapy plus immunotherapy. CDR3 bases: TGTGCCAGCAGCCTCAGTGGACAGGGATTCACTGAAGCTTTCTTT. Translating gives CASSLSGQGFTEAFF.